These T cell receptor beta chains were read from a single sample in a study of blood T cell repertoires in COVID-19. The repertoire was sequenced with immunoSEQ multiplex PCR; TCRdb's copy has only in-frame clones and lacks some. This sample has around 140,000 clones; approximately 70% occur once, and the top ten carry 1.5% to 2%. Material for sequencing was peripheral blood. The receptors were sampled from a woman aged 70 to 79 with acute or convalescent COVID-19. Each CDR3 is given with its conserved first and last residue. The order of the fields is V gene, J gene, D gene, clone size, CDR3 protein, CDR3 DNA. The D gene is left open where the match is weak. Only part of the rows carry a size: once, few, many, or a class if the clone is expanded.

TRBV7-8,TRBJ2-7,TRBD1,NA,CASSLGGLGQGYEQYF,TGTGCCAGCAGCCTAGGGGGTTTAGGACAGGGCTACGAGCAGTACTTC
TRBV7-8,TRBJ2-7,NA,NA,CASTIPGGYEQYF,TGTGCCAGCACCATCCCCGGGGGTTACGAGCAGTACTTC
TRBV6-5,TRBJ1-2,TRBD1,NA,CASSQRGQSYGYTF,TGTGCCAGCAGCCAACGGGGACAGTCCTATGGCTACACCTTC
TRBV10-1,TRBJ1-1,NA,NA,CASSATTLNTEAFF,TGCGCCAGCAGTGCCACGACACTGAACACTGAAGCTTTCTTT
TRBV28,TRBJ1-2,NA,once,CASRRTANYGYTF,TGTGCCAGCAGGCGGACAGCTAACTATGGCTACACCTTC
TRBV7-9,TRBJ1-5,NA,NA,CASSLGGHGNQPQHF,TGTGCCAGCAGCTTAGGAGGCCACGGCAATCAGCCCCAGCATTTT
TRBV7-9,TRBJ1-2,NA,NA,CASSARQAFNYGYTF,TGTGCCAGCAGCGCCCGACAGGCCTTTAACTATGGCTACACCTTC
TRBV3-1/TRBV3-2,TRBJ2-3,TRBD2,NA,CASSPHRSGSTDTQYF,TGTGCCAGCAGCCCCCATAGAAGCGGGAGTACAGATACGCAGTATTTT
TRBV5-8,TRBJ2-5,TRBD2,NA,CASSWRGRAYETQYF,TGTGCCAGCAGCTGGCGCGGGAGGGCCTATGAGACCCAGTACTTC
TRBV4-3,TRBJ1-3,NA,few,CASSQTVSGNTIYF,TGCGCCAGCAGCCAAACAGTCTCTGGAAACACCATATATTTT
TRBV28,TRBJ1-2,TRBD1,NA,CASSPGQGVGYTF,TGTGCCAGCAGTCCGGGACAGGGAGTTGGCTACACCTTC
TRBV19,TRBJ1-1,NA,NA,CASSISLRWGSGTEAFF,TGTGCCAGTAGTATCTCCCTACGGTGGGGCAGTGGAACTGAAGCTTTCTTT
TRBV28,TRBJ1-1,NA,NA,CASSFDRQAFF,TGTGCCAGCAGTTTTGACAGGCAGGCTTTCTTT
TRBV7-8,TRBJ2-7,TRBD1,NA,CASSPWMGQGYEQYF,TGTGCCAGCAGCCCCTGGATGGGACAGGGCTACGAGCAGTACTTC
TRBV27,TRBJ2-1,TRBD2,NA,CASSLFSLAGGSNNEQFF,TGTGCCAGCAGTTTATTCTCACTAGCGGGAGGATCAAACAATGAGCAGTTCTTC
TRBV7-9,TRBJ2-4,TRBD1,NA,CASSTDRAGAKNIQYF,TGTGCCAGCAGCACCGACAGGGCGGGAGCCAAAAACATTCAGTACTTC
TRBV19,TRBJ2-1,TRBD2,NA,CASSKTGTSGYNEQFF,TGTGCCAGTAGTAAGACCGGGACTAGCGGCTACAATGAGCAGTTCTTC
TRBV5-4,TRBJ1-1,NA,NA,CASSRRDKNTEAFF,TGTGCCAGCAGTAGACGGGACAAGAACACTGAAGCTTTCTTT
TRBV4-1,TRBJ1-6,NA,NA,CASSQSWTADNSPLHF,TGCGCCAGCAGCCAAAGCTGGACAGCTGATAATTCACCCCTCCACTTT
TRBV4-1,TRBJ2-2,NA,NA,CASSQDIFRTVNTGELFF,TGCGCCAGCAGCCAAGACATCTTTCGGACAGTTAACACCGGGGAGCTGTTTTTT
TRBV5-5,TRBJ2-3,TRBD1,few,CASSLYGTGLSSTDTQYF,TGTGCCAGCAGCTTGTATGGGACAGGGCTATCTAGCACAGATACGCAGTATTTT
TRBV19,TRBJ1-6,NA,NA,CASSIAEGALHF,TGTGCCAGTAGTATTGCGGAAGGTGCCCTCCACTTT
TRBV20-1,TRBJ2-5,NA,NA,CSASGAMVGETQYF,TGCAGTGCTAGTGGGGCTATGGTGGGAGAGACCCAGTACTTC
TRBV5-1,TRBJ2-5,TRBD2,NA,CASSLEGSGGQETQYF,TGCGCCAGCAGCTTGGAGGGTAGCGGGGGGCAAGAGACCCAGTACTTC
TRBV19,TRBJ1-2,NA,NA,CASTLWASFYGYTF,TGTGCCAGTACCCTCTGGGCCAGCTTCTATGGCTACACCTTC
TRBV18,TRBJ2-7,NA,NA,CASSGQGTYEQYF,TGTGCCAGCTCAGGGCAGGGTACCTACGAGCAGTACTTC
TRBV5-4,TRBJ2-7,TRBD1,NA,CASSFPGQGNEQYF,TGTGCCAGCAGCTTCCCGGGACAGGGTAACGAGCAGTACTTC
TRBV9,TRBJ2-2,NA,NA,CASSARDFVNTGELFF,TGTGCCAGCAGCGCGAGGGACTTCGTGAACACCGGGGAGCTGTTTTTT
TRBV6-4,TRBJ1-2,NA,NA,CASSHGGGYTF,TGTGCCAGCAGTCATGGAGGGGGCTACACCTTC
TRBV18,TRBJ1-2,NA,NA,CASSPEGLNYGYTF,TGTGCCAGCTCACCAGAGGGCCTTAACTATGGCTACACCTTC
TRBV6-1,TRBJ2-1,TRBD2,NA,CASSELGTGGDNEQFF,TGTGCCAGCAGTGAATTGGGGACGGGGGGTGACAATGAGCAGTTCTTC
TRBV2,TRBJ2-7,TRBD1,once,CASSRSPGQTSYEQYF,TGTGCCAGCAGCCGATCTCCGGGACAGACATCCTACGAGCAGTACTTC
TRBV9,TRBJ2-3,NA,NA,CASSYSTDTQYF,TGTGCCAGCAGCTATAGCACAGATACGCAGTATTTT
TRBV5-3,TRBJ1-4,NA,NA,CARSSLRNGATNEKLFF,TGTGCCAGAAGCTCGTTACGCAACGGAGCAACTAATGAAAAACTGTTTTTT
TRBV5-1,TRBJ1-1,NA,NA,CASSIGGGTEAFF,TGCGCCAGCAGCATCGGGGGTGGCACTGAAGCTTTCTTT